The T cell receptor beta chain under discussion was sequenced for a study of blood T cell repertoires in COVID-19 (dated by TCRdb to the early 2020s). Regarding the research as a whole: Samples from collaborators originated in the United States, Italy and Spain and spanned both the acute and convalescent phases of COVID-19. The material from the prospective study consisted of cDNA or gDNA derived from T cells, B-cell-depleted T cells, or PBMCs. Subjects who had been exposed to COVID-19, were actively infected with it, or had recovered from it provided the deeply sampled blood TCRbeta repertoires that made up the dataset. A freely available public database, intended as a resource for researchers studying the immune response to SARS-CoV-2, is where the repertoires were released. The samples were drawn from the first 160 participants of the ongoing ImmuneRACE study and from over 950 subjects provided by 6 global collaborators. A de-identified subject ID, COVID-19 status, age in years and sex were almost always included in the sample metadata. Where available, HLA class I and class II types were taken from metadata supplied by the sample provider and were not determined by assay-based typing.

Study-level results and caveats: The amount of clinical and demographic metadata varied by source and participant and was provided uncurated.

Each collaborating institution followed its own protocols to collect whole blood in K2EDTA tubes. For TCRbeta analysis, collaborators shipped samples as frozen whole blood, isolated PBMCs, or DNA extracted from either of those sample types. In regard to this clone: Its antigen is not yet known. Per-base qualities were not stored, and no clone one base away is much larger.

The immunoSEQ Assay, a bias-controlled multiplex PCR, was used to amplify TCRbeta CDR3 regions from genomic DNA. The study's own analysis went as follows. Within the assay, amplification of reference gene primers was used to estimate how many nucleated cells each sample contained. To quantify the absolute abundance of each unique TCRbeta CDR3 rearrangement, sequence reads were collapsed and filtered. For each sample, productive Simpson clonality was calculated as the square root of Simpson's diversity index over productive rearrangements. TCRdb limited this immuneACCESS table to in-frame rearrangements with V and J called. A share of clones is missing; checked studies link under half to unresolved V genes, and the rest is unexplained. The V and J calls and the clone size are those of that table, but D and trimming were determined from the DNA. The sample has tens of thousands of clones on record, 75% to 90% of them singletons. Jointly, the top ten make up roughly 27% of the sample.

The sequencing input was peripheral blood. The clonotype was recovered from a human donor in a cohort sampled during active COVID-19.

The CDR3: CASSLSRGPLSEQFF. At the DNA level, the sequence is TGTGCCAGCAGCTTATCGCGGGGTCCTCTGTCTGAGCAGTTCTTC. The chain is made from TRBV7-3 and TRBJ2-1; the D gene is perhaps TRBD2, from 6 matching bases. Reading from cysteine to phenylalanine, the CDR3 counts 15 amino acids. Only CDR3 DNA is held: 45 bases, read in frame from base 1. The V and J ends are trimmed by 2 bases and 9 bases, leaving 17 bases between them. CDR1 and CDR2 are drawn from the germline V gene: SGHTA, FQGTGA.